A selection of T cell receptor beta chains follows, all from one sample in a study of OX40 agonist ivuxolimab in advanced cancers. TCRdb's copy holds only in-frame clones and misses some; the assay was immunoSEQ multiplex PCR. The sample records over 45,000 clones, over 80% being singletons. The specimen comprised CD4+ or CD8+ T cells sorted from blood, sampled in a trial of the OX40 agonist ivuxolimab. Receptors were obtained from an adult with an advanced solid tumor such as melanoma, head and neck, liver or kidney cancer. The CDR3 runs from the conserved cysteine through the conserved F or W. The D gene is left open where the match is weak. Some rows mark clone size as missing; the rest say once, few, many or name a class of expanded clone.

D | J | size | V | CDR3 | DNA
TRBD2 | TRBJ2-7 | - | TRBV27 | CASSFSGTSLYEQYF | TGTGCCAGCAGTTTCTCCGGGACTAGTCTCTACGAGCAGTACTTC
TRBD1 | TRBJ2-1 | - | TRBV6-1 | CASVQGAVSYNEQFF | TGTGCCAGCGTACAGGGGGCGGTATCCTACAATGAGCAGTTCTTC
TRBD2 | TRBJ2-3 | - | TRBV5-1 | CASSPWTSGTDTQYF | TGCGCCAGCAGCCCCTGGACTAGCGGCACAGATACGCAGTATTTT
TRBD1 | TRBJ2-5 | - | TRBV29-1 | CSVGGTGVETQYF | TGCAGCGTTGGGGGGACAGGGGTAGAGACCCAGTACTTC
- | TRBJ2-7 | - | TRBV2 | CASIHDKSSYEQYF | TGTGCCAGCATTCATGACAAGAGCTCCTACGAGCAGTACTTC
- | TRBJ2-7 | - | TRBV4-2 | CASSPLGNEQYF | TGTGCCAGCAGCCCCTTAGGGAACGAGCAGTACTTC
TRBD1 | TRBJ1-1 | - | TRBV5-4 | CASSTTGGTEAFF | TGTGCCAGCAGTACCACAGGGGGTACTGAAGCTTTCTTT
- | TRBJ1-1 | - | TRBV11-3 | CASSVDGGNTEAFF | TGTGCCAGCAGCGTGGATGGGGGGAACACTGAAGCTTTCTTT
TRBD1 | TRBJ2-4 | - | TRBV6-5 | CASSSRQGSDIQYF | TGTGCCAGCAGTTCAAGACAGGGGTCGGACATTCAGTACTTC
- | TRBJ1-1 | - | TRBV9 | CASSVAPWETEAFF | TGTGCCAGCAGCGTCGCCCCGTGGGAGACTGAAGCTTTCTTT
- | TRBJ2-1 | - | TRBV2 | CASGGLGFYNEQFF | TGTGCCAGCGGAGGATTGGGGTTCTACAATGAGCAGTTCTTC
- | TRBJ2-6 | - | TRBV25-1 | CASSGTGANVLTF | TGTGCCAGCAGTGGAACTGGGGCCAACGTCCTGACTTTC
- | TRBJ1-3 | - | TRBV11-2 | CASRPNLDSGNTIYF | TGTGCCAGCAGACCCAACCTGGACTCTGGAAACACCATATATTTT
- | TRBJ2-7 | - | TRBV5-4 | CASSREWEPYEQYF | TGTGCCAGCAGCCGAGAGTGGGAGCCCTACGAGCAGTACTTC
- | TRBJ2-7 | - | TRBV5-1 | CASANQGYEQYF | TGCGCCAGCGCGAACCAGGGCTACGAGCAGTACTTC
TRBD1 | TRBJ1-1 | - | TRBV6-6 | CASSAPTGAGRAFF | TGTGCCAGCAGTGCACCGACAGGGGCCGGACGGGCTTTCTTT
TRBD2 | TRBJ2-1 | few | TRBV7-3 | CASSLVPTSGRGNEQFF | TGTGCCAGCAGCTTAGTACCTACTAGCGGGAGAGGTAATGAGCAGTTCTTC
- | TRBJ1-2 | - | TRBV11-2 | CASSEGFGYTF | TGTGCCAGCAGCGAGGGTTTTGGCTACACCTTC
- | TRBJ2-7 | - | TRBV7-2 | CASSPTRRDEQYF | TGTGCCAGCAGCCCCACTCGGCGCGACGAGCAGTACTTC
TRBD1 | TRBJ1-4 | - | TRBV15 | CATSRRQGQFEKLFF | TGTGCCACCAGCAGGAGACAGGGGCAGTTTGAAAAACTGTTTTTT
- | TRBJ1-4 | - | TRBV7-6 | CASSLEPQINEKLFF | TGTGCCAGCAGCTTAGAACCGCAAATCAATGAAAAACTGTTTTTT
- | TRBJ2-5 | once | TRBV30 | CASSMWGVETQYF | TGTGCCTCCTCAATGTGGGGGGTCGAGACCCAGTACTTC
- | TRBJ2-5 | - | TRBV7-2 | CASSSMDGETQYF | TGTGCCAGCAGCTCAATGGATGGGGAGACCCAGTACTTC
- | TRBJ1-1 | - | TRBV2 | CASSDLGTQNTEAFF | TGTGCCAGCAGTGATTTAGGGACACAGAACACTGAAGCTTTCTTT
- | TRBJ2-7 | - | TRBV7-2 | CASSPSIRTYEQYF | TGTGCCAGCAGCCCCTCGATCCGGACTTACGAGCAGTACTTC